These 22 T cell receptor beta chains were all obtained from the same sample, sequenced in a study of shared clonotypes between healthy human individuals (TCRdb year 2020). Libraries were constructed by the immunoSEQ multiplex PCR assay. This immuneACCESS table, as held by TCRdb, lists in-frame sequences with V and J called but not all clones. Of the missing ones, under half trace to an unresolved V gene in checked studies; the others have no known cause. The sample data list hundreds of thousands of clones, and 60% to 80% of these were observed just once. Around 12% of the sample rests with the top ten. The source material was PBMCs. Receptor source: a woman aged 40-49 years in good health. Some clones in this sample may be carry-over from other donors' samples.

J is TRBJ2-3 and V is TRBV5-4; 10 bases line up with TRBD2. The germline CDR1 and CDR2 sequences are SGHNT and YYREEE (reference sequence). The CDR3 runs to 17 residues. V shed 1 base, J shed 1 base, and the junction held 6 bases outside the gene matches. CDR3 residues: CASSLSGLAVGTDTQYF. The DNA for the CDR3 is TGTGCCAGCAGCTTGAGTGGACTAGCGGTCGGCACAGATACGCAGTATTTT.

This chain links TRBV28 with TRBJ1-5, with D perhaps matching TRBD1 (6 bases). Germline CDR1 is MDHEN and CDR2 is SYDVKM. The germline V and J ends were trimmed by 7 bases and 6 bases, with 19 bases remaining between them. This CDR3 has 15 residues. CDR3 coding DNA: TGTGCCAGCATAATACAGGGTCCAGCTGGTCAGCCCCAGCATTTT. Translated: CASIIQGPAGQPQHF.

The table lists this clone with a few counts. The rearrangement uses TRBV19 and TRBJ2-1; the D gene is possibly TRBD2 (6 bases). This CDR3 comprises 11 residues. CDR1 and CDR2 from the germline V gene are LNHDA and SQIVND (reference sequence). Trimming left V 8 bases short and J 8 bases short, with 10 bases between. CDR3 DNA sequence: TGTGCCAGTGCCGGGAGATATGAGCAGTTCTTC. Amino acids: CASAGRYEQFF.

The rearrangement links TRBV5-1 to TRBJ1-2; weak D call: TRBD1 (5 bases). This CDR3 region has 15 residues. Germline CDR1 and CDR2: SGHRS and YFSETQ. Trimming pared 0 bases from V and 7 bases from J, leaving 16 bases between. The CDR3 bases are TGCGCCAGCAGCTTGGAGCCCGACAGAATTGGTGGCTACACCTTC. This codes for CASSLEPDRIGGYTF.

This clone was seen only once. The rearrangement joins TRBV19 to TRBJ1-5; D is possibly TRBD1 (6 bases). The CDR3 runs to 15 residues. Trimming removed 1 base at V and 3 bases at J, with 10 bases between. Per the germline V gene, CDR1 is LNHDA and CDR2 is SQIVND (reference sequence). The CDR3 bases are TGTGCCAGTAGTATAGGGGCAGGGGACAATCAGCCCCAGCATTTT. Translating it yields CASSIGAGDNQPQHF.

This clone has only one observation. This probably arose from a read error, given a far larger clone one base away. The chain links TRBV30 to TRBJ1-5; 10 bases match TRBD1. Germline CDR1 is GTSNPN and CDR2 is SVGIG (reference sequence). This CDR3 comprises 14 residues. This chain's CDR3 is CALTGGSDNRPQHF. CDR3 DNA: TGTGCCTTGACAGGGGGCTCTGACAATCGGCCCCAGCATTTT.

V is TRBV6-1 and J is TRBJ2-1, with D possibly TRBD2 on 5 matching bases. CDR3 length equals 13 residues. V lost 8 bases, J lost 6 bases, and 14 bases lay in between. Per germline, CDR1 MNHNS and CDR2 SASEGT. The CDR3 DNA reads as TGTGCCAGCGAGGGCCGTATAACCAATGAGCAGTTCTTC. Translated: CASEGRITNEQFF.

The chain's CDR3 is CASSPLSLAGGQNTGELFF. The CDR3, as DNA: TGTGCCAGCTCACCACTAAGTCTAGCGGGAGGACAGAACACCGGGGAGCTGTTTTTT. This chain links TRBV18 with TRBJ2-2, with 11 positions matching TRBD2. V lost 1 base to trimming and J lost 1 base; unmatched junction nucleotides: 8. Germline CDR1 and CDR2: KGHSH and LQKENI. The CDR3 totals 19 residues.

The CDR3 nucleotides read TGCGCCAGCAGCTCGGGACTAGCGGGAGTACCCGGGGAGCTGTTTTTT. It codes for CASSSGLAGVPGELFF. The rearrangement uses TRBV5-1 and TRBJ2-2; 14 positions match TRBD2. CDR1 is SGHRS, CDR2 YFSETQ, per germline. V shed 3 bases and J 6 bases; nucleotides not matched to a gene: 4. The CDR3 runs 16 residues.

This clone was recorded a few times. The V and J genes are TRBV18 and TRBJ1-1, with D possibly TRBD1 on 5 matching bases. CDR3 length: 14 amino acids. V shed 2 bases and J shed 4 bases, with 11 bases lying between them. Germline loops: CDR1 KGHSH, CDR2 LQKENI. This chain's CDR3 is CASSPAQGFTEAFF. The CDR3 coding sequence is TGTGCCAGCTCACCAGCCCAGGGTTTCACTGAAGCTTTCTTT.

CDR3 sequence reads: CASSVGLAGDSGQYF. In DNA, the CDR3 is TGCGCCAGCAGCGTGGGACTAGCGGGAGATTCGGGGCAGTACTTC. The chain has TRBV5-1 and TRBJ2-7; 14 bases map to TRBD2. Germline-derived CDR1 and CDR2 are SGHRS and YFSETQ. CDR3 size: 15 residues. After removal of 4 bases from V and 9 bases from J, the junction contained 9 bases not matched to a gene.

The rearrangement links TRBV15 to TRBJ2-7; maybe TRBD2 (6 bases). The germline CDR1 and CDR2 sequences are LNHNV and YYDKDF (reference sequence). Deletions cut 8 bases from V and 5 bases from J, with 16 bases between. The CDR3 has 13 amino acids. The CDR3 nucleotides read TGTGCCACCGGGGAGGAGAGGGCAGACGAGCAGTACTTC. Its protein is CATGEERADEQYF.

This chain joins TRBV7-9 and TRBJ2-3; 10 bases match TRBD2. V gave up 1 base and J gave up 4 bases; unmatched junction bases: 14. This CDR3 is built from 19 residues. The germline V gene has CDR1 SEHNR and CDR2 FQNEAQ (reference sequence). CDR3 sequence: CASSLGTSGVRWGADTQYF. The CDR3 nucleotides read TGTGCCAGCAGCTTAGGGACTAGCGGTGTTAGATGGGGAGCAGATACGCAGTATTTT.

The chain recombines TRBV5-6 with TRBJ1-5; D gene uncertain. The length of the CDR3 is 15 residues. Germline V gives CDR1 SGHDT, CDR2 YYEEEE. Trimming removed 4 bases from V and 4 bases from J, with 15 bases in between. The CDR3 DNA follows: TGTGCCAGCAGCCGCGCCGGTGCTCAAAATCAGCCCCAGCATTTT. Encoded protein: CASSRAGAQNQPQHF.

This clone showed up just a few times. This chain joins TRBV7-8 and TRBJ2-7, with a tentative D call TRBD2 (7 bases). This CDR3 has 12 residues. Germline lookup yields CDR1 SGHVS and CDR2 FQNEAQ. V was pared by 2 bases and J by 7 bases, with 9 bases between. The CDR3 bases are TGTGCCAGCAGCTTAAGGGGGGGAGAGCAGTACTTC. This gives the protein CASSLRGGEQYF.

This clone has only one observation. A far larger clone differs by one base, so this is likely a read error. The V call is TRBV6-1, the J call TRBJ1-1, with 9 bases that match TRBD1. V lost 0 bases, J lost 11 bases, and 10 bases stayed unmatched. CDR1 is MNHNS, CDR2 SASEGT, per germline. This CDR3 is 15 amino acids long. The chain's CDR3 is CASSEAGTGWVTAFF. The CDR3 region has the DNA TGTGCCAGCAGTGAAGCGGGGACAGGGTGGGTTACGGCTTTCTTT.

In regard to this clone: With only one base between it and a far larger clone, this is likely a read error. The chain has TRBV14 and TRBJ2-7, with 7 bases matching TRBD2. The CDR3 is 15 amino acids. The V gene's germline CDR1 is SGHDN and CDR2 FVKESK. The CDR3 region has the DNA TGTTCCAGCAGCCAAGGTCCGGGAGGCAGCTACGAGCAGTACTTC. It codes for CSSSQGPGGSYEQYF.

About this clone itself: A read error likely explains this, since a far larger clone differs by one base. This CDR3 reads CASSITGGGTETFF. The CDR3 nucleotides are TGTGCCAGCAGCATTACAGGGGGCGGCACTGAAACTTTCTTT. The chain has TRBV7-9 and TRBJ1-1; 9 bases agree with TRBD1. Per the germline V gene, CDR1 is SEHNR and CDR2 is FQNEAQ (reference sequence). The CDR3 has 14 residues.

The genes are TRBV6-1 and TRBJ1-5; D possibly corresponds to TRBD1 (5 bases). V lost 7 bases, J lost 7 bases, and 17 bases lay in between. The CDR3 is 14 amino acids. CDR1 and CDR2 from the germline V gene are MNHNS and SASEGT. The DNA of the CDR3 is TGTGCCAGCACCGGGACCATATCAGGCCAGCCCCAGCATTTT. Residues: CASTGTISGQPQHF.

V is TRBV5-1 and J is TRBJ2-7; D is possibly TRBD2 (6 bases). With 0 bases removed from V and 6 bases from J, the gap between germline ends came to 13 bases. Germline CDR1 is SGHRS and CDR2 is YFSETQ. The CDR3 covers 14 residues. In DNA, the CDR3 is TGCGCCAGCAGCTTGGAGTCTAGCGCGCTCGAGCAGTACTTC. The encoded protein is CASSLESSALEQYF.

The rearrangement joins TRBV27 to TRBJ2-4, with 10 bases identical to TRBD2. The V gene's germline CDR1 is MNHEY and CDR2 SMNVEV (reference sequence). V shed 5 bases and J 1 base; nucleotides not matched to a gene: 20. The CDR3 has 21 amino acids. CDR3 sequence: CASSRSLFKREGRQAKNIQYF. For the CDR3, the DNA is TGTGCCAGCAGTCGTTCCCTATTTAAGCGGGAGGGCCGTCAGGCCAAAAACATTCAGTACTTC.

This chain links TRBV5-1 with TRBJ1-1; TRBD1 matches at 7 bases. V shed 0 bases, J shed 4 bases, and the junction held 6 bases outside the gene matches. Germline V gene lookup returns CDR1 SGHRS and CDR2 YFSETQ. CDR3 length equals 15 residues. The CDR3: CASSLGQGGSTEAFF. The CDR3 nucleotides are TGCGCCAGCAGCTTGGGTCAGGGGGGGTCCACTGAAGCTTTCTTT. The full variable domain, rest sourced from reference TRBV5-1 and TRBJ1-1, is KAGVTQTPRYLIKTRGQQVTLSCSPISGHRSVSWYQQTPGQGLQFLFEYFSETQRNKGNFPGRFSGRQFSNSRSEMNVSTLELGDSALYLCASSLGQGGSTEAFFGQGTRLTVV.